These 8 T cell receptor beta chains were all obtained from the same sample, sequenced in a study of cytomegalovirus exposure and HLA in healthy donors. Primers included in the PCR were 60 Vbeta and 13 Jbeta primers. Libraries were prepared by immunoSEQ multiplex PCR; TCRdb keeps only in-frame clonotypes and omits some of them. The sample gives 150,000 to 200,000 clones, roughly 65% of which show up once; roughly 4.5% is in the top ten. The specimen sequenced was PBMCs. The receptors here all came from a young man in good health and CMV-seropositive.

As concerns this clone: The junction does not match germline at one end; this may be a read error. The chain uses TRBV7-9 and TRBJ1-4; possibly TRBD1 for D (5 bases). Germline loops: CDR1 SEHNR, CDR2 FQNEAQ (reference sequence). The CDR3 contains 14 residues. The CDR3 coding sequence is TGTTCCAGCAGCCTGGCGGGGGAGCGGGAAAAACTGTTTTTT. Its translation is CSSSLAGEREKLFF. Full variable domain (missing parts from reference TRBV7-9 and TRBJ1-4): DTGVSQNPRHKITKRGQNVTFRCDPISEHNRLYWYRQTLGQGPEFLTYFQNEAQLEKSRLLSDRFSAERPKGSFSTLEIQRTEQGDSAMYLCSSSLAGEREKLFFGSGTQLSVL.

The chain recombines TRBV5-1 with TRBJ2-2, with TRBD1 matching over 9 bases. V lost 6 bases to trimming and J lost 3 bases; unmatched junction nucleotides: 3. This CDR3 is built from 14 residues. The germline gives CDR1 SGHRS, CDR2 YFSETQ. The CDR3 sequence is CASNRQGDTGELFF. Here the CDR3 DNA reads TGCGCCAGCAACCGACAGGGGGACACCGGGGAGCTGTTTTTT.

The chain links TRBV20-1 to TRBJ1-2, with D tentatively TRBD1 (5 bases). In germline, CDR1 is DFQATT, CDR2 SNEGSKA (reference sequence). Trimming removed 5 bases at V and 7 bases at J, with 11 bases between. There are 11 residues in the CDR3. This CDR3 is CSAWGDRGYTF. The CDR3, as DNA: TGCAGTGCTTGGGGGGATCGTGGCTACACCTTC.

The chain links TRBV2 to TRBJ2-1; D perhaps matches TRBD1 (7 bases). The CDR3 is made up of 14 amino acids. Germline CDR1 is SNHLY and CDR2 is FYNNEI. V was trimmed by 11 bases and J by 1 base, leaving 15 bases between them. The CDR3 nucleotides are TGTGCCGGAAGACAGGGAGGATCCTACAATGAGCAGTTCTTC. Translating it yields CAGRQGGSYNEQFF.

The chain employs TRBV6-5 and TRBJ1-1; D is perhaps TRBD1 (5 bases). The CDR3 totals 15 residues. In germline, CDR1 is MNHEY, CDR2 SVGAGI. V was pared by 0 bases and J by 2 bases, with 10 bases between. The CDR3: CASSYSRQGNTEAFF. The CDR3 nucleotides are TGTGCCAGCAGTTACTCACGGCAGGGAAACACTGAAGCTTTCTTT.

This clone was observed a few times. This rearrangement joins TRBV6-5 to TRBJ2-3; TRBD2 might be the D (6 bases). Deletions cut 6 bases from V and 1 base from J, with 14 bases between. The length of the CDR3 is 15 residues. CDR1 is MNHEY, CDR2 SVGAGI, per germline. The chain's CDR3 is CASSTPGLGTDTQYF. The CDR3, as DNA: TGTGCCAGCAGCACTCCGGGACTCGGCACAGATACGCAGTATTTT.

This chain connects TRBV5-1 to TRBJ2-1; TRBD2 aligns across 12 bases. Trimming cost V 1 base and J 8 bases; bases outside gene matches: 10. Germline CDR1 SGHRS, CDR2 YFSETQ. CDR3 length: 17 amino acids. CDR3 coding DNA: TGCGCCAGCAGCTTGCGGGAACTAGCGGGGGGAAGCCATGAGCAGTTCTTC. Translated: CASSLRELAGGSHEQFF.

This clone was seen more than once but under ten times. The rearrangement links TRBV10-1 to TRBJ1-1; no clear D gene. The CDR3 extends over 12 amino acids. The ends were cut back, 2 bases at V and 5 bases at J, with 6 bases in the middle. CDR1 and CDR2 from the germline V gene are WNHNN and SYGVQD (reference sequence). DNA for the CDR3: TGCGCCAGCAGTGAGGGCCTGACTGAAGCTTTCTTT. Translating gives CASSEGLTEAFF.